A single sample gave rise to the 8 T cell receptor beta chains below, sequenced in a study of blood T cell repertoires in COVID-19. Measured with immunoSEQ multiplex PCR; TCRdb has only the in-frame clones, and not every one. The table lists about 24,000 clones, 75% to 85% of them singletons, with approximately 8.6% in the top ten. Sequenced input: peripheral blood. These receptors were taken from a human donor in a cohort sampled during active COVID-19.

This chain connects TRBV2 to TRBJ2-1; the match to TRBD2 covers 13 bases. The V gene's germline CDR1 is SNHLY and CDR2 FYNNEI. With 7 bases clipped from V and 2 bases from J, the junction kept 14 bases outside the gene matches. There are 19 residues in the CDR3. CDR3 sequence: CASTRGRRTSGGPYNEQFF. As DNA, the CDR3 is TGTGCCAGCACCAGGGGACGGCGGACTAGCGGGGGCCCCTACAATGAGCAGTTCTTC.

This chain uses TRBV12-3 or TRBV12-4 with TRBJ1-3; unclear D gene. The V and J ends lost 2 bases and 3 bases respectively, with 5 bases between them. The CDR3 has 13 amino acids. The CDR3 protein is CASSLSNGNTIYF. CDR3 nucleotide sequence: TGTGCCAGCAGTTTATCTAATGGAAACACCATATATTTT.

This sequence joins TRBV30 and TRBJ1-6; 8 bases map to TRBD1. CDR1 and CDR2 (germline): GTSNPN, SVGIG (reference sequence). The CDR3 loop spans 17 amino acids. V shed 3 bases, J shed 9 bases, and the junction held 16 bases outside the gene matches. The CDR3 nucleotides read TGTGCCTGGAGCCCGAGGACAGGGAGGACCGAAGGTTCACCCCTCCACTTT. Its translation is CAWSPRTGRTEGSPLHF.

The chain has TRBV2 and TRBJ2-7; D not certain. Trimming removed 3 bases from V and 3 bases from J, with 12 bases in between. The germline V gene encodes CDR1 SNHLY and CDR2 FYNNEI. CDR3 length: 14 residues. CDR3 protein: CASSDSAPSYEQYF. CDR3 sequence (DNA): TGTGCCAGCAGTGACTCAGCGCCGAGCTACGAGCAGTACTTC.

The V gene is TRBV7-6, the J gene TRBJ2-2; 7 bases map to TRBD1. The CDR3 extends over 16 amino acids. Germline CDR1 SGHVS, CDR2 FNYEAQ. The ends lost 5 bases at V and 3 bases at J; junction bases unmatched: 9. The CDR3, as DNA: TGTGCCAGCAGCCCAAGGGGGACAGCCGACACCGGGGAGCTGTTTTTT. Amino acid sequence: CASSPRGTADTGELFF.

The chain joins TRBV12-3 or TRBV12-4 to TRBJ2-7; tentatively, D is TRBD1 (6 bases). The germline V and J ends were trimmed by 7 bases and 3 bases, with 13 bases remaining between them. The CDR3 runs 13 residues. CDR3 in amino acids: CASTYRGGYEQYF. CDR3 DNA sequence: TGTGCCAGCACCTATAGAGGGGGCTACGAGCAGTACTTC.

The genes are TRBV6-2 or TRBV6-3 and TRBJ2-7; TRBD1 aligns across 7 bases. Losses at the gene ends were 2 bases for V and 0 bases for J; bases not matched to a gene: 10. Per the germline V gene, CDR1 is MNHEY and CDR2 is SVGEGT. CDR3 length: 17 amino acids. Written as DNA, the CDR3 is TGTGCCAGCAGTTACGCCTTGACAGGGACCAGCTCCTACGAGCAGTACTTC. Its protein product is CASSYALTGTSSYEQYF.

The rearrangement uses TRBV27 and TRBJ2-7; weak D call: TRBD1 (5 bases). The V gene's germline CDR1 is MNHEY and CDR2 SMNVEV (reference sequence). V was pared by 2 bases and J by 0 bases, with 8 bases between. This CDR3 has 14 amino acids. This chain's CDR3 is CASSLDRYSYEQYF. DNA of the CDR3: TGTGCCAGCAGTTTAGACAGATACTCCTACGAGCAGTACTTC.